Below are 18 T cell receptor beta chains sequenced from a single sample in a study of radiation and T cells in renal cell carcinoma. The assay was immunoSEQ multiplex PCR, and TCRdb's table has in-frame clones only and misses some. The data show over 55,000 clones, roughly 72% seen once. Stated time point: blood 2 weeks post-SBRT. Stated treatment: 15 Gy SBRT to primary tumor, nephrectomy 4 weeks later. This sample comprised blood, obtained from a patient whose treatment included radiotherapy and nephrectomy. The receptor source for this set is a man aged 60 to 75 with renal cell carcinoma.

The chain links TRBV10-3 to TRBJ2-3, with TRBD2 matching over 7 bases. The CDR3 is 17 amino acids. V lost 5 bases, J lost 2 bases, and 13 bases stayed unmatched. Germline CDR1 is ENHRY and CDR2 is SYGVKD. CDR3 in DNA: TGTGCCATCAGTCCCCAATCTCTAGCGGAGTTCACAGATACGCAGTATTTT. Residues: CAISPQSLAEFTDTQYF.

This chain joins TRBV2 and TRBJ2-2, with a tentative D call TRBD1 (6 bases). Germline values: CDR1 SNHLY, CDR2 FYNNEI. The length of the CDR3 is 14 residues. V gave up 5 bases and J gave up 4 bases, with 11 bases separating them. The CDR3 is CASSWGLGTGELFF. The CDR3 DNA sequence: TGTGCCAGCAGTTGGGGGCTGGGCACCGGGGAGCTGTTTTTT.

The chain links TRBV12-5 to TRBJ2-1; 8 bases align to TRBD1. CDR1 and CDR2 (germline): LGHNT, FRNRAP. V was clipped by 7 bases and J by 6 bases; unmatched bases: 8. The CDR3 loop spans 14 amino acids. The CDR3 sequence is CASDQTGAGNEQFF. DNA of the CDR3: TGTGCTAGTGACCAGACAGGGGCGGGCAATGAGCAGTTCTTC.

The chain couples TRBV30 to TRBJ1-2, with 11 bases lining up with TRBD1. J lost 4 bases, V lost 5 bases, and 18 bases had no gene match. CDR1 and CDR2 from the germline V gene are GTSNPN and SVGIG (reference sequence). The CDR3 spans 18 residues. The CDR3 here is CAWYPSHLGQGAFYGYTF. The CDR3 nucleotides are TGTGCCTGGTACCCCTCCCATCTTGGACAGGGGGCATTCTATGGCTACACCTTC.

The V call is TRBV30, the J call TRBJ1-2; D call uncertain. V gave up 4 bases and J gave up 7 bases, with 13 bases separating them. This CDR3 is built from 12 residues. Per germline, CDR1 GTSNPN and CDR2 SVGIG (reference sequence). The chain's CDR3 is CAWMWVTGGYTF. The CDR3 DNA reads TGTGCCTGGATGTGGGTCACGGGTGGCTACACCTTC.

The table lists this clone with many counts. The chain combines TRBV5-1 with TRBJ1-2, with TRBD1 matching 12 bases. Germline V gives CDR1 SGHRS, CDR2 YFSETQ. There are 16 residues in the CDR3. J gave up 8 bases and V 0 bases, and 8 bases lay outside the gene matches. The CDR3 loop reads CASSLAGTGGAEGYTF. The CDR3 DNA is TGCGCCAGCAGCTTGGCCGGGACAGGGGGCGCGGAGGGCTACACCTTC.

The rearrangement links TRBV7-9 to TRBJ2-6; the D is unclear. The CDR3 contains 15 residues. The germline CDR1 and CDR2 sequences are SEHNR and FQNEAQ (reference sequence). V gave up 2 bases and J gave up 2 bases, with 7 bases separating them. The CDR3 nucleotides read TGTGCCAGCAGCTTATCTTCGGCTGGGGCCAACGTCCTGACTTTC. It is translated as CASSLSSAGANVLTF.

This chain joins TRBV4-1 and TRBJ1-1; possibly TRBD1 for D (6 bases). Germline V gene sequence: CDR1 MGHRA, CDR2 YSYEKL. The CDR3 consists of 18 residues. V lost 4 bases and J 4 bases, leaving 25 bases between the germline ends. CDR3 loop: CASSPTLDRPSGFTEAFF. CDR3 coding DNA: TGCGCCAGCAGCCCTACACTAGACAGGCCCTCCGGCTTCACTGAAGCTTTCTTT.

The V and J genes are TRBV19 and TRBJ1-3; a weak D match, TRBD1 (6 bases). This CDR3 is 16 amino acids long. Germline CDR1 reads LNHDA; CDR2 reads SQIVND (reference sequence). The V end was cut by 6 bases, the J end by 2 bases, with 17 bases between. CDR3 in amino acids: CASRAGTGLPGNTIYF. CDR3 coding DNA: TGTGCCAGTAGGGCCGGAACAGGGTTACCTGGAAACACCATATATTTT.

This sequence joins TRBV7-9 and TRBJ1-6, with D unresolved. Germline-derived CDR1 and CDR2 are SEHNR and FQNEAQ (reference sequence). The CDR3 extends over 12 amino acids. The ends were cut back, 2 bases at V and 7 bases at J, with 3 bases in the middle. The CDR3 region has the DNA TGTGCCAGCAGCTTAATGAATTCACCCCTCCACTTT. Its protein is CASSLMNSPLHF.

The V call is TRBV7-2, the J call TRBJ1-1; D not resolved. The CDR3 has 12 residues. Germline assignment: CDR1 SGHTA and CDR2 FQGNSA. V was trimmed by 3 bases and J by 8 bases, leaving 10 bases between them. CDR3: CASSFARLEAFF. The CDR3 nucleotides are TGTGCCAGCAGCTTTGCCAGGTTGGAAGCTTTCTTT.

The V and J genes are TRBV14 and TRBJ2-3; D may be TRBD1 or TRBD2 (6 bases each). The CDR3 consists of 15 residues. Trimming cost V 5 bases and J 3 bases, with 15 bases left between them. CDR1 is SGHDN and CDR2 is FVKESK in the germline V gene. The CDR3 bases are TGTGCCAGCAGCGTAGGGGGGAGTGGTACAGATACGCAGTATTTT. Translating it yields CASSVGGSGTDTQYF. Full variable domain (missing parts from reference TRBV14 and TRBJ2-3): EAGVTQFPSHSVIEKGQTVTLRCDPISGHDNLYWYRRVMGKEIKFLLHFVKESKQDESGMPNNRFLAERTGGTYSTLKVQPAELEDSGVYFCASSVGGSGTDTQYFGPGTRLTVL.

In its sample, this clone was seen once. The DNA of the CDR3 is TGTGCCAGCAGCTACTATGACGGGACGCTCTCTGGGGCCAACGTCCTGACTTTC. Residues: CASSYYDGTLSGANVLTF. The chain uses TRBV7-9 and TRBJ2-6; D is perhaps TRBD1 or TRBD2 (5 bases each). Germline CDR1 is SEHNR and CDR2 is FQNEAQ (reference sequence). Trimming pared 4 bases from V and 0 bases from J, leaving 16 bases between. There are 18 residues in the CDR3.

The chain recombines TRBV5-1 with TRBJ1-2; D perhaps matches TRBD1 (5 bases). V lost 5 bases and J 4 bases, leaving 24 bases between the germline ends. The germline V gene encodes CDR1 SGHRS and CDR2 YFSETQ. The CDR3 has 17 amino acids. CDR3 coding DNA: TGCGCCAGCAGAGCAGATACCGGGACGAATGTCCTCTATGGCTACACCTTC. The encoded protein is CASRADTGTNVLYGYTF.

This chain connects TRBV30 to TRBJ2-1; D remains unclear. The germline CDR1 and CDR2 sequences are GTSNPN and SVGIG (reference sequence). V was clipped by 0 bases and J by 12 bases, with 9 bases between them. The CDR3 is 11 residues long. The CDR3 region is CAWSVQIGQFF. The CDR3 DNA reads TGTGCCTGGAGTGTTCAAATTGGGCAGTTCTTC.

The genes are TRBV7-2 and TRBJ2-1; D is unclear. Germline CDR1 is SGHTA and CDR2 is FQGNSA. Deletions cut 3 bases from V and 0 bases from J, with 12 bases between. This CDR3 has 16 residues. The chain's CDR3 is CASSFLVLSSYNEQFF. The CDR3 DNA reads TGTGCCAGCAGCTTTTTGGTCTTAAGCTCCTACAATGAGCAGTTCTTC.

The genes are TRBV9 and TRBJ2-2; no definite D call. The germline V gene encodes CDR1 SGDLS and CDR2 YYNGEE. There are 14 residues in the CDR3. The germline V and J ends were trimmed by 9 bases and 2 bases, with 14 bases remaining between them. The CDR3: CATNPGGNTGELFF. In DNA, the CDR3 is TGTGCCACCAACCCTGGCGGAAACACCGGGGAGCTGTTTTTT.

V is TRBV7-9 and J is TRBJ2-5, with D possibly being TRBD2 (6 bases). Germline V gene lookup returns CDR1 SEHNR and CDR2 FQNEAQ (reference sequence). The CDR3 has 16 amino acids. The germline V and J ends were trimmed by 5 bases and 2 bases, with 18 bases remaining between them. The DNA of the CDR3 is TGTGCCAGCAGCCCGCCGCGGGGCAGGAGACAAGAGACCCAGTACTTC. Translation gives CASSPPRGRRQETQYF. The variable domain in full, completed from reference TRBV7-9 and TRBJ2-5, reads DTGVSQNPRHKITKRGQNVTFRCDPISEHNRLYWYRQTLGQGPEFLTYFQNEAQLEKSRLLSDRFSAERPKGSFSTLEIQRTEQGDSAMYLCASSPPRGRRQETQYFGPGTRLLVL.